The 21 T cell receptor beta chains in this list originate from one sample, sequenced in a study of blood T cell repertoires in COVID-19. Sequencing was performed with immunoSEQ multiplex PCR; in TCRdb, only in-frame clones are kept and a portion is missing. The top ten clones hold over 30% of a sample with almost 85,000 clones, over 70% of them seen once. Sequenced material: peripheral blood. These receptors all come from a man aged 80 or over with active or convalescent COVID-19.

This clone was seen a few times. The gene calls are TRBV28 and TRBJ1-2, with TRBD1 matching 9 bases. There are 15 residues in the CDR3. From germline, CDR1 is MDHEN and CDR2 SYDVKM. The J segment lost 5 bases and the V segment lost 5 bases, leaving 9 bases of the junction unmatched. The CDR3 loop is CASSVLPGTGYGYTF. The CDR3 nucleotides read TGTGCCAGCAGTGTCCTCCCCGGGACAGGGTATGGCTACACCTTC.

This chain uses TRBV15 with TRBJ1-2; TRBD1 matches at 10 bases. J lost 8 bases, V lost 5 bases, and 14 bases had no gene match. Looked up from germline, CDR1 is LNHNV and CDR2 is YYDKDF (reference sequence). The CDR3 contains 16 residues. The CDR3 region is CATSRGQGVATRGYTF. The CDR3 bases are TGTGCCACCAGCCGTGGACAGGGGGTTGCTACAAGGGGCTACACCTTC.

J is TRBJ1-5 and V is TRBV30; a possible D gene is TRBD1 (5 bases). V was shortened by 4 bases and J by 9 bases, with 13 bases between the two germline ends. The CDR3 is 12 amino acids. Germline CDR1 reads GTSNPN; CDR2 reads SVGIG (reference sequence). For the CDR3, the DNA is TGTGCCTGGACCTCTCAGGGTGGGCCCCAGCATTTT. Its protein product is CAWTSQGGPQHF. The full variable domain, its missing parts supplied by reference TRBV30 and TRBJ1-5, is SQTIHQWPATLVQPVGSPLSLECTVEGTSNPNLYWYRQAAGRGLQLLFYSVGIGQISSEVPQNLSASRPQDRQFILSSKKLLLSDSGFYLCAWTSQGGPQHFGDGTRLSIL.

V gene TRBV6-5 combines with J gene TRBJ1-1, with D unresolved. CDR3 size: 13 residues. The ends were cut back, 7 bases at V and 1 base at J, with 10 bases in the middle. CDR1 MNHEY and CDR2 SVGAGI come from the germline V gene. CDR3 DNA: TGTGCCAGCACCCTACCGGGGAACACTGAAGCTTTCTTT. It specifies CASTLPGNTEAFF.

This clone has a single count. This chain links TRBV18 with TRBJ2-1; D might be TRBD1 (6 bases). V lost 3 bases and J lost 4, with 22 bases in between. The CDR3 length is 18 residues. The germline V gene has CDR1 KGHSH and CDR2 LQKENI. The CDR3 spells CASSPRRQGSGSYNEQFF. CDR3 coding DNA: TGTGCCAGCTCACCTCGGAGGCAGGGGTCGGGCTCTTACAATGAGCAGTTCTTC.

This CDR3 reads CASRYGLAETGELFF. As DNA, the CDR3 is TGTGCCAGCAGATACGGACTAGCGGAGACCGGGGAGCTGTTTTTT. The V and J genes are TRBV7-2 and TRBJ2-2; TRBD2 matches 10 bases. The CDR3 contains 15 residues. V dropped 6 bases and J dropped 5; count of bases not matched to a gene: 6. Germline V CDR1 and CDR2: SGHTA, FQGNSA.

The chain has TRBV28 and TRBJ2-2, with TRBD2 matching 7 bases. Germline trimming cut 5 bases from V and 6 bases from J; bases unmatched to any gene: 6. Per germline, CDR1 MDHEN and CDR2 SYDVKM. CDR3 length: 14 residues. CDR3 nucleotides: TGTGCCAGCAGTCCCCCCGGACTAGCCGGGGAGCTGTTTTTT. It is translated as CASSPPGLAGELFF.

For the CDR3, the DNA is TGTGCCAGTACACAGGGGGCACAAGAGACCCAGTACTTC. The encoded protein is CASTQGAQETQYF. The chain joins TRBV19 to TRBJ2-5, with 9 bases matching TRBD1. The CDR3 is 13 amino acids. Trimming cost V 7 bases and J 2 bases; bases outside gene matches: 2. The germline V gene encodes CDR1 LNHDA and CDR2 SQIVND (reference sequence).

This clone came up once. The chain recombines TRBV6-2 or TRBV6-3 with TRBJ2-7; 8 positions agree with TRBD2. Trimming cost V 2 bases and J 3 bases; bases outside gene matches: 6. The CDR3 consists of 15 residues. From germline, CDR1 is MNHEY and CDR2 SVGEGT. The CDR3 region is CASSYRGGGYYEQYF. The CDR3 coding sequence is TGTGCCAGCAGTTACCGGGGCGGGGGGTACTACGAGCAGTACTTC.

This clone was counted once. The V and J genes are TRBV29-1 and TRBJ2-5; D uncertain. The germline gives CDR1 SQVTM, CDR2 ANQGSEA. Trimming pared 7 bases from V and 5 bases from J, leaving 11 bases between. The CDR3 is 11 residues long. In nucleotides, the CDR3 is TGCAGCGCTCAACCCGGGGAGACCCAGTACTTC. This gives the protein CSAQPGETQYF.

The gene calls are TRBV28 and TRBJ2-7; 8 nucleotides match TRBD2. Germline loops: CDR1 MDHEN, CDR2 SYDVKM. With V trimmed by 6 bases and J by 1 base, 8 bases remained unmatched. The CDR3 is made up of 15 amino acids. DNA of the CDR3: TGTGCCAGCAGAGCTGGCGGGGGGATTTCCTACGAGCAGTACTTC. It specifies CASRAGGGISYEQYF.

The chain recombines TRBV7-9 with TRBJ2-2; D gene uncertain. This CDR3 has 17 amino acids. Germline CDR1 and CDR2: SEHNR and FQNEAQ (reference sequence). The ends were cut back, 1 base at V and 2 bases at J, with 14 bases in the middle. CDR3 protein: CASSLVIGTLNTGELFF. The CDR3 coding sequence is TGTGCCAGCAGCTTAGTAATTGGCACCCTTAACACCGGGGAGCTGTTTTTT.

This clone was observed a handful of times. The V gene is TRBV5-1, the J gene TRBJ1-1; D is unresolved. The V gene lost 2 bases and the J gene lost 1 base, with 24 bases spanning the gap. CDR3 length: 19 residues. Germline-derived CDR1 and CDR2 are SGHRS and YFSETQ. CDR3 region: CASSFNRGPGQAANTEAFF. DNA for the CDR3: TGCGCCAGCAGCTTCAACCGTGGCCCGGGTCAAGCAGCGAACACTGAAGCTTTCTTT.

This clone appeared once. The chain links TRBV29-1 to TRBJ1-1, with a possible D match to TRBD1 (6 bases). The CDR3 covers 11 residues. Germline V gives CDR1 SQVTM, CDR2 ANQGSEA. The CDR3 DNA reads TGCAGTCCCGCCTGGGGGGGCCAAGCTTTCTTT. Its protein product is CSPAWGGQAFF.

J is TRBJ2-1 and V is TRBV19; 12 bases fit TRBD2. Per germline, CDR1 LNHDA and CDR2 SQIVND (reference sequence). This CDR3 comprises 18 residues. The ends lost 5 bases at V and 0 bases at J; junction bases unmatched: 8. The chain's CDR3 is CASSFRLAGVSSYNEQFF. The CDR3 DNA follows: TGTGCCAGTAGTTTTCGACTAGCGGGGGTTAGCTCCTACAATGAGCAGTTCTTC.

The V gene is TRBV30, the J gene TRBJ1-6, with 7 bases lining up with TRBD1. Per germline, CDR1 GTSNPN and CDR2 SVGIG (reference sequence). After removal of 3 bases from V and 10 bases from J, the junction contained 9 bases not matched to a gene. This CDR3 region has 14 residues. CDR3 protein: CAWSYRQGRSPLHF. For the CDR3, the DNA is TGTGCCTGGAGCTATAGACAGGGAAGGTCACCCCTCCACTTT.

V usage is TRBV2 and J usage is TRBJ1-6; 9 nucleotides match TRBD1. This CDR3 is 16 amino acids long. V was clipped by 3 bases and J by 7 bases; unmatched bases: 7. Germline loops: CDR1 SNHLY, CDR2 FYNNEI. CDR3 amino acids: CASSEVDRGNNSPLHF. CDR3 DNA sequence: TGTGCCAGCAGTGAGGTGGACAGGGGAAACAATTCACCCCTCCACTTT. Full variable domain (missing parts from reference TRBV2 and TRBJ1-6): EPEVTQTPSHQVTQMGQEVILRCVPISNHLYFYWYRQILGQKVEFLVSFYNNEISEKSEIFDDQFSVERPDGSNFTLKIRSTKLEDSAMYFCASSEVDRGNNSPLHFGNGTRLTVT.

This chain joins TRBV28 and TRBJ1-1; possible D gene TRBD1, 5 bases. Germline assignment: CDR1 MDHEN and CDR2 SYDVKM. V was trimmed by 1 base and J by 11 bases, leaving 11 bases between them. This CDR3 is 12 amino acids long. The CDR3 reads CASSLYGAGAFF. The CDR3 DNA sequence: TGTGCCAGCAGTTTATATGGGGCCGGGGCTTTCTTT.

This chain connects TRBV7-2 to TRBJ2-5, with a possible D match to TRBD1 (6 bases). Trimming cost V 0 bases and J 5 bases, with 7 bases left between them. Per the germline V gene, CDR1 is SGHTA and CDR2 is FQGNSA. The CDR3 loop spans 13 amino acids. This chain's CDR3 is CASSLAGAETQYF. The CDR3 DNA reads as TGTGCCAGCAGCTTAGCGGGGGCCGAGACCCAGTACTTC.

The chain has TRBV9 and TRBJ2-3; 11 positions match TRBD2. The germline gives CDR1 SGDLS, CDR2 YYNGEE. The CDR3 has 16 residues. The ends lost 2 bases at V and 3 bases at J; junction bases unmatched: 5. CDR3 coding DNA: TGTGCCAGCAGCGTGACTAGCGGGATACGTACAGATACGCAGTATTTT. It encodes CASSVTSGIRTDTQYF. Full variable domain (rest looked up from reference TRBV9 and TRBJ2-3): DSGVTQTPKHLITATGQRVTLRCSPRSGDLSVYWYQQSLDQGLQFLIQYYNGEERAKGNILERFSAQQFPDLHSELNLSSLELGDSALYFCASSVTSGIRTDTQYFGPGTRLTVL.

The chain has TRBV5-1 and TRBJ1-6; TRBD1 might be the D (5 bases). CDR3 length: 15 amino acids. Germline CDR1 reads SGHRS; CDR2 reads YFSETQ. Trimming cost V 4 bases and J 9 bases, with 17 bases left between them. Here the CDR3 DNA reads TGCGCCAGCAGCCGCACCGGGGGGGTGGGTTCACCCCTCCACTTT. Translating gives CASSRTGGVGSPLHF.